The clone carrying this TCR beta chain occurred a few times. TCRdb's copy holds only in-frame clones and misses some; the assay was immunoSEQ multiplex PCR. Here the sample spans tens of thousands of clones, roughly 87% being singletons. V was shortened by 4 bases and J by 4 bases, with 7 bases between the two germline ends. The length of the CDR3 is 12 residues. Germline CDR1 is SEHNR and CDR2 is FQNEAQ (reference sequence). Noted time point: cycle 4 day 1 (C4D1), after 6 weeks of nivolumab. Relapses following autologous stem cell transplantation were seen in all patients, with brentuximab vedotin exposure varying. This record belongs to a study of PD-1 blockade in classical Hodgkin lymphoma.

This TCR derives from a human donor with classical Hodgkin lymphoma. This material consisted of peripheral blood mononuclear cells (PBMCs), taken before the fourth cycle of nivolumab. V usage is TRBV7-9 and J usage is TRBJ1-1; D is undetermined. This CDR3 reads CASSSLSTEAFF. The CDR3 DNA reads as TGTGCCAGCAGCTCTCTCAGCACTGAAGCTTTCTTT.